The clone carrying this T cell receptor beta chain was seen repeatedly, ten times or more. RNA transcripts provided the source from which TCR beta CDR3 regions were amplified. In the first-round RT-PCR of the TCR CDR3, the HTBI primer set was used. MiXCR, applied by TCRdb to the multiplex PCR reads, yields one record per CDR3 protein. The sample carries 300,000 to 450,000 distinct CDR3 sequences, about a sixth recorded once. This entry belongs to a study of T cells in Graves' hyperthyroidism and ophthalmopathy. The germline V and J ends were trimmed by 5 bases and 10 bases, with 20 bases remaining between them. CDR1 and CDR2 from the germline V gene are SGHTA and FQGNSA. This CDR3 has 14 amino acids. With a duration under 2 months, the hyperthyroidism was newly diagnosed in patients aged 18 to 65. From around 11 ml of fresh peripheral blood, PBMCs were isolated.

The sample taken for sequencing was blood. The clonotype comes from a woman aged 18 to 35 with Graves' hyperthyroidism that later progressed to Graves' ophthalmopathy. The chain links TRBV7-2 to TRBJ1-1; maybe TRBD1 (5 bases). The CDR3 coding sequence is TGTGCCAGCAGCCCCGGGACCGGGAATTTTGTAGCTTTCTTT. Protein product: CASSPGTGNFVAFF.